This paragraph covers one TCR beta chain sequence. Its antigen target is currently unknown. Base-call qualities are not available, and no considerably larger clone is one nucleotide away. This sample is part of a study of T cells after yellow fever vaccination (dated by TCRdb to the late 2010s). At the level of the whole study: Libraries from fractions with low cell numbers were prepared with the SMART-Seq v4 Ultra Low Input RNA kit. To follow T-cell clones before and after both primary and booster YFV17D yellow fever vaccination, bulk TCR alpha and beta repertoires underwent longitudinal sequencing. Two healthy male donors made up the cohort, one aged 18 to 29 years and the other aged 30 to 40 years. Bulk PBMC replicates and cell subsets were isolated from blood drawn at multiple timepoints before and after both primary and secondary immunization. Study-wide conclusions, independent of this receptor: After the booster, most clones that had expanded after primary vaccination were detected again (around 96% of CD4 and around nine tenths of CD8), suggesting broad maintenance of memory. A small fraction of clonotypes showed up in both the CD4 and CD8 compartments, probably as a result of convergent recombination. Compared with the primary T-cell response, the secondary T-cell response was weaker but faster, peaking on day 5 rather than day 15. Computational filtering was needed because FACS-sorted repertoires could contain abundant contaminating clonotypes from the bulk population. The study included only two donors, which limits how far the findings can be generalized.

Synthesis of TCR cDNA relied on 5'RACE template switching, a step that introduced a universal primer site along with unique molecular identifiers. Priming for cDNA synthesis came from both the TCR alpha and TCR beta constant segments. Library amplification used two PCR steps, and the second PCR step added sample barcodes and sequencing adapters. Sequencing of the libraries was done on either Illumina HiSeq 2500 (2x100 bp) or NovaSeq (2x150 bp). The study's own analysis went as follows. MIGEC was used to demultiplex reads and collapse the reads into UMI consensus sequences, and MiXCR was used for V(D)J alignment. Vaccine-responding clonotypes were identified with edgeR using replicate PBMC samples, with FDR below 0.01 and a log2 fold change above 5 up to day 15 being required. Each bulk clonotype received a CD4 or CD8 identity based on whether the sequenced CD4 or CD8 repertoire contained that clonotype at higher abundance. TCRdb applied fastp at Q25 and MiXCR to the public reads, then kept only in-frame beta chains. Every CDR3 protein is listed once, alongside the most common genes and DNA of its rows. In this record, the V and J calls reflect TCRdb's handling and not the investigators' own analysis. For this sample there are fewer than 450,000 distinct CDR3 sequences; roughly 8.6% appear just once. The ten largest clones take up approximately 18% of the sample.

The treatment or condition label here, explained by the study, means: live attenuated yellow fever vaccine strain. At each blood-draw timepoint, two biological replicates of bulk PBMCs were obtained. PBMCs were isolated from peripheral blood using a standard Ficoll-Paque protocol. RNA was extracted with TriZol from bulk PBMCs, CD4 and CD8 fractions, and dextramer-positive and dextramer-negative fractions. This clonotype was obtained from a man aged 18 to 35 who received the YFV17D yellow fever vaccine. The sample consisted of PBMCs, taken roughly 46 days after the first yellow fever vaccination.

The DNA sequence is as follows: TGTGCCAGCAGCTTAATCAGAACTAGCGGGCGGAGCTCCTACAATGAGCAGTTCTTC. It specifies CASSLIRTSGRSSYNEQFF. The sequence is built from TRBV11-1 and TRBJ2-1; 9 middle bases align to TRBD2. The cysteine opens and the phenylalanine closes a CDR3 of 19 amino acids. The DNA shown is the 57-base CDR3, in frame from base 1. Trimmed from V: 2 bases; trimmed from J: 0 bases; junction bases lacking a gene match: 11. The germline V gene (reference sequence) yields SGHAT for CDR1 and FQDESV for CDR2. The reference TRBV11-1 and TRBJ2-1 proteins fill in what lies around the CDR3, so the full variable domain reads EAEVAQSPRYKITEKSQAVAFWCDPISGHATLYWYRQILGQGPELLVQFQDESVVDDSQLPKDRFSAERLKGVDSTLKIQPAELGDSAMYLCASSLIRTSGRSSYNEQFFGPGTRLTVL.